Listed here are 30 T cell receptor beta chains from one sample, sequenced in a study of cytomegalovirus exposure and HLA in healthy donors. PCR was performed using 60 Vbeta and 13 Jbeta primers. The data were produced by immunoSEQ multiplex PCR, yet TCRdb's version contains in-frame clones alone and is incomplete. Of 120,000 to 150,000 clones in the sample, around 80% were seen once. The sequencing input was PBMCs. The receptors come from a man aged 35 to 55 in good health and CMV-seropositive.

The chain uses TRBV27 and TRBJ2-5; 9 positions agree with TRBD2. This CDR3 is 17 amino acids long. V was clipped by 4 bases and J by 1 base; unmatched bases: 10. Germline V lookup: CDR1 MNHEY, CDR2 SMNVEV (reference sequence). CDR3 in amino acids: CASSSLDSGSAQETQYF. The CDR3 DNA is TGTGCCAGCAGTTCGCTGGATAGCGGGAGTGCCCAAGAGACCCAGTACTTC.

The J gene is TRBJ1-6, the V gene TRBV10-1; TRBD1 matches at 10 bases. The CDR3 runs to 18 residues. Germline CDR1 WNHNN, CDR2 SYGVQD (reference sequence). The V and J ends lost 2 bases and 7 bases, in that order; junction bases with no gene match: 11. The CDR3 DNA reads as TGCGCCAGCAGTGAGCGAACACGACAGGGGGCAGGCAATTCACCCCTCCACTTT. Protein: CASSERTRQGAGNSPLHF.

This clone is a singleton in its sample. This sequence joins TRBV7-9 and TRBJ1-2, with TRBD1 as a possible D gene (5 bases). This CDR3 is 14 amino acids long. CDR1 and CDR2 from the germline V gene are SEHNR and FQNEAQ (reference sequence). The V and J ends lost 2 bases and 5 bases respectively, with 12 bases between them. The DNA for the CDR3 is TGTGCCAGCAGCTTAAGGGCGGAGGGGTATGGCTACACCTTC. It encodes CASSLRAEGYGYTF.

The V and J genes are TRBV15 and TRBJ2-7; 7 bases are shared with TRBD2. The V and J ends lost 4 bases and 0 bases, in that order; junction bases with no gene match: 12. Germline V gene lookup returns CDR1 LNHNV and CDR2 YYDKDF (reference sequence). The CDR3 is made up of 17 amino acids. The CDR3 DNA reads TGTGCCACCAGCACCGGGAGGTTAGCGAATGTCTCCTACGAGCAGTACTTC. This translates into CATSTGRLANVSYEQYF.

The gene calls are TRBV7-8 and TRBJ1-6; D might be TRBD1 (6 bases). The CDR3 is made up of 14 amino acids. CDR1 is SGHVS, CDR2 FQNEAQ, per germline. Deletions cut 4 bases from V and 10 bases from J, with 14 bases between. CDR3 sequence reads: CASSSWTVPSPLHF. In DNA, the CDR3 is TGTGCCAGCAGCTCGTGGACAGTGCCCTCACCCCTCCACTTT.

This clone was recorded only once. Germline is not matched at one junction end, which may reflect a read error. V and J are TRBV7-7 and TRBJ2-2; either TRBD1 or TRBD2 may fit D (5 bases each). The CDR3 contains 16 residues. Per germline, CDR1 SSHAT and CDR2 FNYEAQ (reference sequence). As DNA, the CDR3 is TGTGCTAGCAGCTTAGGGAGTTCCAGGGCGTCCGGGGAGCTGTTTTTT. As protein: CASSLGSSRASGELFF.

This chain links TRBV5-1 with TRBJ2-7; TRBD1 is a possible D gene (7 bases). The ends were cut back, 8 bases at V and 5 bases at J, with 23 bases in the middle. The germline V gene encodes CDR1 SGHRS and CDR2 YFSETQ. This CDR3 is built from 15 residues. The CDR3 loop is CASRLEGARFDEQYF. Written as DNA, the CDR3 is TGCGCCAGTCGGTTGGAGGGGGCGAGGTTTGACGAGCAGTACTTC.

This chain joins TRBV6-1 and TRBJ1-1; 12 positions agree with TRBD1. V was clipped by 4 bases and J by 0 bases; unmatched bases: 12. The germline V gene has CDR1 MNHNS and CDR2 SASEGT. The CDR3 sequence is 19 residues long. CDR3 residues: CASSARDRGRLSVNTEAFF. The CDR3 nucleotides are TGTGCCAGCAGTGCCCGGGACAGGGGGCGTCTTAGCGTGAACACTGAAGCTTTCTTT.

The V gene is TRBV4-3, the J gene TRBJ2-7, with unresolved D. V was clipped by 0 bases and J by 6 bases, with 15 bases between them. There are 15 residues in the CDR3. Germline V gene data show CDR1 as LGHNA and CDR2 as YSLEER. Here the CDR3 reads CASSQDVGRQGEQYF. CDR3 coding DNA: TGCGCCAGCAGCCAAGATGTTGGCCGACAAGGCGAGCAGTACTTC.

This sequence joins TRBV9 and TRBJ1-1, with 8 bases matching TRBD1. Unmatched junction bases numbered 4, after V lost 3 bases and J lost 0 bases. This CDR3 is built from 15 residues. Germline-derived CDR1 and CDR2 are SGDLS and YYNGEE. The CDR3 here is CASSAQGAMNTEAFF. DNA of the CDR3: TGTGCCAGCAGCGCGCAGGGGGCGATGAACACTGAAGCTTTCTTT.

The genes are TRBV7-9 and TRBJ2-5; 8 bases match TRBD2. The DNA matches TRBJ2-7 better at its end, which makes the J call doubtful. Germline CDR1 and CDR2: SEHNR and FQNEAQ (reference sequence). This CDR3 has 15 amino acids. This chain's CDR3 is CASSSRLARNPEQYF. The CDR3 nucleotides are TGTGCCAGCAGCTCCCGACTAGCGAGAAACCCCGAGCAGTACTTC.

V gene TRBV7-9 combines with J gene TRBJ2-3, with TRBD2 as a possible D gene (5 bases). From germline, CDR1 is SEHNR and CDR2 FQNEAQ (reference sequence). CDR3 size: 14 residues. V was shortened by 5 bases and J by 5 bases, with 14 bases between the two germline ends. DNA of the CDR3: TGTGCCAGCAGCCAGGTAGAACGGGGAGATACGCAGTATTTT. Translated, it gives CASSQVERGDTQYF.

The chain links TRBV7-2 to TRBJ2-1; 10 positions match TRBD2. The junction had 18 bases not matched to a gene; V was cut back by 5 bases and J by 14 bases. The germline CDR1 and CDR2 sequences are SGHTA and FQGNSA. CDR3 size: 16 residues. Here the CDR3 reads CASSVTPGLAALGKFF. The CDR3 nucleotides are TGTGCCAGCAGCGTAACGCCCGGACTAGCGGCCCTTGGGAAGTTCTTC.

The chain uses TRBV30 and TRBJ1-2; no clear D. V was clipped by 1 base and J by 4 bases, with 10 bases between them. CDR3 size: 13 residues. CDR1 is GTSNPN and CDR2 is SVGIG in the germline V gene (reference sequence). CDR3 sequence reads: CAWSGRRSYGYTF. The DNA for the CDR3 is TGTGCCTGGAGTGGAAGGCGGAGCTATGGCTACACCTTC.

The V and J genes are TRBV2 and TRBJ2-7; TRBD1 agrees at 7 bases. CDR3 size: 14 residues. Germline V lookup: CDR1 SNHLY, CDR2 FYNNEI. J was trimmed by 9 bases and V by 4 bases; bases with no gene match: 12. CDR3 sequence: CASSGGRGGRGQYF. In nucleotides, the CDR3 is TGTGCCAGCAGTGGCGGAAGAGGGGGCAGAGGGCAGTACTTC.

The V and J genes are TRBV4-3 and TRBJ1-1; D might be TRBD1 (5 bases). The V end lost 0 bases, the J end lost 3 bases, and 14 bases lay between the germline ends. CDR1 is LGHNA, CDR2 YSLEER, per germline. The CDR3 sequence is 16 residues long. This chain's CDR3 is CASSQEPSRADTEAFF. The CDR3, as DNA: TGCGCCAGCAGCCAAGAACCCTCCAGGGCGGACACTGAAGCTTTCTTT.

This clone was counted a single time. This chain connects TRBV5-1 to TRBJ2-5; 12 positions agree with TRBD1. This CDR3 has 16 residues. Germline CDR1 and CDR2: SGHRS and YFSETQ. The V and J ends lost 5 bases and 2 bases, in that order; junction bases with no gene match: 7. The CDR3 coding sequence is TGCGCCAGCAGAGTTGGGACAGGGGGCGGACAAGAGACCCAGTACTTC. This gives the protein CASRVGTGGGQETQYF.

The J gene is TRBJ1-4, the V gene TRBV6-6; 8 positions agree with TRBD1. The CDR3 runs 14 residues. J lost 8 bases, V lost 5 bases, and 7 bases had no gene match. Germline CDR1 and CDR2: MNHNY and SVGAGI (reference sequence). The CDR3 is CASSMDRVEEKLFF. CDR3 DNA: TGTGCCAGCAGTATGGACAGGGTTGAGGAAAAACTGTTTTTT.

V is TRBV19 and J is TRBJ2-7; D possibly corresponds to TRBD2 (6 bases). Germline CDR1 is LNHDA and CDR2 is SQIVND (reference sequence). V was clipped by 5 bases and J by 1 base, with 18 bases between them. The CDR3 spans 16 residues. CDR3 sequence: CASSVLGTRPSYEQYF. The CDR3 region has the DNA TGTGCCAGTAGTGTTCTAGGGACTCGTCCTTCCTACGAGCAGTACTTC.

The CDR3 sequence is CASSEKQGNEQFF. The DNA for the CDR3 is TGTGCCAGCAGCGAGAAACAGGGCAATGAGCAGTTCTTC. This chain joins TRBV7-9 and TRBJ2-1, with D tentatively TRBD1 (6 bases). The V end lost 5 bases, the J end lost 6 bases, and 11 bases lay between the germline ends. The germline V gene has CDR1 SEHNR and CDR2 FQNEAQ (reference sequence). This CDR3 spans 13 amino acids. The full variable domain, completed using reference TRBV7-9 and TRBJ2-1, is DTGVSQNPRHKITKRGQNVTFRCDPISEHNRLYWYRQTLGQGPEFLTYFQNEAQLEKSRLLSDRFSAERPKGSFSTLEIQRTEQGDSAMYLCASSEKQGNEQFFGPGTRLTVL.

V gene TRBV5-4 combines with J gene TRBJ2-7; TRBD1 matches at 8 bases. This CDR3 has 14 residues. Trimming at V came to 0 bases and at J to 3 bases, leaving 2 bases not matched to a gene. Germline-derived CDR1 and CDR2 are SGHNT and YYREEE (reference sequence). The CDR3 reads CASSLGDRYYEQYF. CDR3 DNA sequence: TGTGCCAGCAGCTTGGGGGACAGGTACTACGAGCAGTACTTC.

This CDR3 is CASSPESRSLSPLHF. The CDR3 coding sequence is TGCGCCAGCAGCCCCGAGTCCCGATCTCTTTCACCCCTCCACTTT. The chain has TRBV5-1 and TRBJ1-6; D not resolved. The germline CDR1 and CDR2 sequences are SGHRS and YFSETQ. This CDR3 has 15 amino acids. Trimming cost V 4 bases and J 9 bases, with 17 bases left between them.

The chain carries TRBV4-3 and TRBJ2-1; the match to TRBD2 covers 11 bases. CDR3 length: 16 residues. Germline trimming cut 4 bases from V and 8 bases from J; bases unmatched to any gene: 10. From germline, CDR1 is LGHNA and CDR2 YSLEER. CDR3 region: CASSPQATSGSHEQFF. The CDR3 DNA follows: TGCGCCAGCAGCCCTCAGGCCACTAGCGGGAGCCATGAGCAGTTCTTC.

The chain has TRBV29-1 and TRBJ2-1; D uncertain. Trimming removed 5 bases at V and 4 bases at J, with 6 bases between. The CDR3 runs to 11 residues. The germline V gene has CDR1 SQVTM and CDR2 ANQGSEA. The CDR3 protein is CSVSVYNEQFF. The CDR3, as DNA: TGCAGCGTTTCCGTTTACAATGAGCAGTTCTTC.

About this clone itself: Distinct nucleotide sequences in the sample also encode this CDR3. The CDR3 sequence: CASSLRTSGTDTQYF. The DNA for the CDR3 is TGTGCCAGCAGCCTGCGGACTAGCGGGACGGATACGCAGTATTTT. The rearrangement links TRBV5-4 to TRBJ2-3, with TRBD2 matching 12 bases. Germline V gives CDR1 SGHNT, CDR2 YYREEE (reference sequence). There are 15 residues in the CDR3. The junction had 6 bases not matched to a gene; V was cut back by 4 bases and J by 6 bases.

The chain couples TRBV7-2 to TRBJ2-2; 12 bases are a match to TRBD2. The CDR3 runs 18 residues. Germline CDR1 and CDR2: SGHTA and FQGNSA. V was pared by 1 base and J by 6 bases, with 9 bases of the junction left unmatched. DNA for the CDR3: TGTGCCAGCAGCTTAGAGGCTAGCGGGAGGGCCGGGGCCGGGGAGCTGTTTTTT. This sequence encodes CASSLEASGRAGAGELFF.

This sequence joins TRBV6-5 and TRBJ2-3; 7 bases line up with TRBD2. J gave up 0 bases and V 6 bases, and 6 bases lay outside the gene matches. This CDR3 region has 15 residues. Germline lookup yields CDR1 MNHEY and CDR2 SVGAGI. Written as DNA, the CDR3 is TGTGCCAGCAGAAGCGGGGCAGCAAGCACAGATACGCAGTATTTT. It encodes CASRSGAASTDTQYF.

V gene TRBV7-2 combines with J gene TRBJ2-1; 11 nucleotides align to TRBD2. CDR3 length: 17 amino acids. From germline, CDR1 is SGHTA and CDR2 FQGNSA. V dropped 5 bases and J dropped 4; count of bases not matched to a gene: 10. CDR3 sequence: CASSPGVAGGPYNEQFF. Written as DNA, the CDR3 is TGTGCCAGCAGCCCCGGAGTAGCGGGAGGGCCTTACAATGAGCAGTTCTTC.

This chain connects TRBV29-1 to TRBJ2-5; 12 positions agree with TRBD2. The J call is uncertain, as TRBJ2-7 better fits the DNA end. Germline CDR1 is SQVTM and CDR2 is ANQGSEA. CDR3 length: 13 residues. CDR3 nucleotides: TGCAGCGTTGCTAGGACTAGCGGGGACGAGCAGTACTTC. This encodes CSVARTSGDEQYF.

This clone occurred once. The chain joins TRBV4-2 to TRBJ2-6, with D possibly matching TRBD2 (5 bases). V was trimmed by 0 bases and J by 4 bases, leaving 10 bases between them. The CDR3 is made up of 16 amino acids. Germline CDR1 and CDR2: LGHNA and YNFKEQ. CDR3 residues: CASSQDGRGGANVLTF. CDR3 sequence (DNA): TGTGCCAGCAGCCAAGATGGGAGAGGGGGGGCCAACGTCCTGACTTTC.